The 21 T cell receptor beta chains listed next were all sequenced from one sample in a study of blood T cells in healthy people across ages. A second roughly 6 to 11 cycle PCR used barcoded and J-beta primers. TCRdb reprocessed the 5' RACE reads with MiXCR, giving one entry per CDR3 protein. The repertoire holds nearly 800,000 distinct CDR3 sequences, with roughly three fifths as singletons. The sample taken for sequencing was blood. The receptors here all came from a man aged 35 to 55 in good health.

This chain joins TRBV9 and TRBJ2-3, with TRBD2 matching over 11 bases. Germline V lookup: CDR1 SGDLS, CDR2 YYNGEE. The CDR3 totals 18 residues. V shed 0 bases and J 1 base; nucleotides not matched to a gene: 7. The CDR3 reads CASSVVSSTSGGTDTQYF. CDR3 nucleotide sequence: TGTGCCAGCAGCGTAGTTTCTTCGACTAGCGGGGGCACAGATACGCAGTATTTT.

This clonotype showed up just once. DNA for the CDR3: TGTGCCAGCAGTTTCCTAGCGGCCGCGAACACCGGGGAGCTGTTTTTT. Its protein is CASSFLAAANTGELFF. This sequence joins TRBV28 and TRBJ2-2; 7 bases line up with TRBD2. The CDR3 extends over 16 amino acids. Per the germline V gene, CDR1 is MDHEN and CDR2 is SYDVKM. V shed 3 bases and J 0 bases; nucleotides not matched to a gene: 4.

This clonotype has more than one count but fewer than ten. The chain couples TRBV20-1 to TRBJ2-1; 7 bases are a match to TRBD1. From germline, CDR1 is DFQATT and CDR2 SNEGSKA (reference sequence). The CDR3 loop spans 18 amino acids. Germline trimming cut 2 bases from V and 2 bases from J; bases unmatched to any gene: 15. For the CDR3, the DNA is TGCAGTGCTAGACTTCCCCCACAAAAGACAGGGACCTACAATGAGCAGTTCTTC. Amino acids: CSARLPPQKTGTYNEQFF.

The rearrangement joins TRBV6-5 to TRBJ2-5, with D tentatively TRBD2 (5 bases). V dropped 2 bases and J dropped 1 base, with 20 bases sitting between them. From germline, CDR1 is MNHEY and CDR2 SVGAGI. The CDR3 consists of 18 residues. CDR3 in amino acids: CASSYGLAKHRAQETQYF. DNA of the CDR3: TGTGCCAGCAGTTACGGGCTAGCAAAACATAGGGCCCAAGAGACCCAGTACTTC.

The chain combines TRBV6-2 or TRBV6-3 with TRBJ2-1, with D possibly matching TRBD1 (5 bases). Germline V gives CDR1 MNHEY, CDR2 SVGEGT. V gave up 8 bases and J gave up 5 bases, with 10 bases separating them. The CDR3 sequence is 12 residues long. The CDR3 bases are TGTGCCAGCGCCCTAGGGGACAATGAGCAGTTCTTC. Its protein product is CASALGDNEQFF.

The gene calls are TRBV10-3 and TRBJ1-1; 9 bases are a match to TRBD1. The V gene end was trimmed by 6 bases and the J gene end by 1 base; junction bases not matched to a gene: 6. Germline CDR1 and CDR2: ENHRY and SYGVKD. The CDR3 loop spans 15 amino acids. In DNA form, the CDR3 reads TGTGCCATCAGCCAATTACAGGGGGCGAACACTGAAGCTTTCTTT. Its translation is CAISQLQGANTEAFF.

This rearrangement joins TRBV6-2 or TRBV6-3 to TRBJ2-7, with no clear D. V was trimmed by 7 bases and J by 6 bases, leaving 19 bases between them. The germline gives CDR1 MNHEY, CDR2 SVGEGT. The CDR3 is made up of 14 amino acids. CDR3 region: CASTTQDPFSEQYF. CDR3 in DNA: TGTGCCAGCACCACGCAAGATCCATTCTCCGAGCAGTACTTC.

The CDR3 reads CSVEVSLYNEQFF. The CDR3 DNA is TGCAGCGTTGAAGTTTCCCTGTACAATGAGCAGTTCTTC. The chain couples TRBV29-1 to TRBJ2-1; D remains ambiguous. V lost 1 base to trimming and J lost 4 bases, with 8 bases between them. The CDR3 is made up of 13 amino acids. Germline loops: CDR1 SQVTM, CDR2 ANQGSEA.

This clonotype was picked up a small number of times. The V gene is TRBV28, the J gene TRBJ2-7; 8 nucleotides line up with TRBD1. Germline values: CDR1 MDHEN, CDR2 SYDVKM. Trimming cost V 6 bases and J 0 bases; bases outside gene matches: 7. This CDR3 spans 15 amino acids. CDR3: CASSPTTGASYEQYF. DNA of the CDR3: TGTGCCAGCAGCCCAACGACAGGGGCCTCCTACGAGCAGTACTTC.

The J gene is TRBJ1-2, the V gene TRBV7-9, with 8 bases aligning to TRBD1. Germline CDR1 and CDR2: SEHNR and FQNEAQ (reference sequence). The CDR3 contains 14 residues. The V and J ends lost 5 bases and 7 bases, in that order; junction bases with no gene match: 9. Here the CDR3 DNA reads TGTGCCAGCAGCCCAATCGACAGGGGATCTGGCTACACCTTC. It yields the protein CASSPIDRGSGYTF. Variable domain in full (rest from reference TRBV7-9 and TRBJ1-2): DTGVSQNPRHKITKRGQNVTFRCDPISEHNRLYWYRQTLGQGPEFLTYFQNEAQLEKSRLLSDRFSAERPKGSFSTLEIQRTEQGDSAMYLCASSPIDRGSGYTFGSGTRLTVV.

The chain joins TRBV27 to TRBJ2-1, with 12 bases fitting TRBD2. J was trimmed by 10 bases and V by 4 bases; bases with no gene match: 11. CDR3 length equals 16 residues. Per the germline V gene, CDR1 is MNHEY and CDR2 is SMNVEV (reference sequence). The CDR3, as DNA: TGTGCCAGCAGTTCCTACCTAGCGGGAGGGCCGGGCGAGCAGTTCTTC. This translates into CASSSYLAGGPGEQFF.

V and J are TRBV10-3 and TRBJ2-5; no clear D. CDR1 ENHRY and CDR2 SYGVKD come from the germline V gene. The germline V and J ends were trimmed by 7 bases and 1 base, with 10 bases remaining between them. The CDR3 is 13 residues long. In DNA, the CDR3 is TGTGCCATCACAGGAAGGCCCCAAGAGACCCAGTACTTC. Translating gives CAITGRPQETQYF.

V and J are TRBV3-1 and TRBJ1-1, with D unresolved. CDR3 size: 12 residues. Germline lookup yields CDR1 LGHDT and CDR2 YNNKEL (reference sequence). The V end was cut by 2 bases, the J end by 7 bases, with 8 bases between. The CDR3 loop reads CASSQSAVEAFF. CDR3 coding DNA: TGTGCCAGCAGCCAATCTGCAGTTGAAGCTTTCTTT.

The V and J genes are TRBV7-2 and TRBJ2-2; 8 bases are a match to TRBD2. This CDR3 has 15 residues. From germline, CDR1 is SGHTA and CDR2 FQGNSA. V dropped 4 bases and J dropped 6; count of bases not matched to a gene: 7. The CDR3 sequence: CASSSSGLAPGELFF. Here the CDR3 DNA reads TGTGCCAGCAGCTCAAGTGGACTAGCCCCCGGGGAGCTGTTTTTT.

This chain links TRBV7-8 with TRBJ2-5; D gene uncertain. The CDR3 loop spans 14 amino acids. V lost 2 bases to trimming and J lost 8 bases, with 15 bases between them. Germline assignment: CDR1 SGHVS and CDR2 FQNEAQ. The CDR3 bases are TGTGCCAGCAGCTTAACTAACGGTCCGCGCACCCAGTACTTC. Its protein is CASSLTNGPRTQYF.

In this sample, this clonotype turned up once. The chain combines TRBV14 with TRBJ2-5; possible D gene TRBD1, 6 bases. There are 15 residues in the CDR3. Germline CDR1 and CDR2: SGHDN and FVKESK. Between the trimmed V and J ends, which lost 5 bases and 5 bases, there was a span of 18 bases. CDR3 DNA sequence: TGTGCCAGCAGCTTGACTACAGGGTTGCGGGAGACCCAGTACTTC. This encodes CASSLTTGLRETQYF.

This rearrangement joins TRBV29-1 to TRBJ1-5, with 9 bases lining up with TRBD1. J lost 5 bases, V lost 5 bases, and 1 base had no gene match. The CDR3 extends over 12 amino acids. Germline V gene sequence: CDR1 SQVTM, CDR2 ANQGSEA. CDR3 residues: CSVRDRDQPQHF. In DNA, the CDR3 is TGCAGCGTTAGGGACAGGGATCAGCCCCAGCATTTT.

Concerning this clonotype: A read error may produce the germline difference seen at one junction end. V usage is TRBV12-3 or TRBV12-4 and J usage is TRBJ2-7; 9 nucleotides match TRBD2. The CDR3 consists of 14 residues. CDR3 sequence reads: CASSIAGAYNEQYF. The CDR3 DNA is TGTGCCAGCAGTATAGCGGGAGCTTACAATGAGCAGTACTTC.

Remarks on this clonotype: One end of the junction varies from germline; a read error may be responsible. The chain uses TRBV10-3 and TRBJ1-2; 9 positions agree with TRBD1. The CDR3 consists of 13 residues. The germline V gene has CDR1 ENHRY and CDR2 SYGVKD. The DNA for the CDR3 is TGTGCCATCAATGAACAGGGGGCTTATGGCCACACCTTC. Residues: CAINEQGAYGHTF.

The gene calls are TRBV12-3 or TRBV12-4 and TRBJ2-7; D might be TRBD1 or TRBD2, each matching 5 bases. The CDR3 length is 14 residues. The ends were cut back, 5 bases at V and 2 bases at J, with 13 bases in the middle. This chain's CDR3 is CASSLGTYAYEQYF. CDR3 in DNA: TGTGCCAGCAGTCTCGGGACCTACGCCTACGAGCAGTACTTC.

The gene calls are TRBV15 and TRBJ2-4, with TRBD1 matching over 7 bases. Germline lookup yields CDR1 LNHNV and CDR2 YYDKDF (reference sequence). The CDR3 is 16 amino acids. J gave up 5 bases and V 1 base, and 8 bases lay outside the gene matches. The CDR3 sequence: CATSRVRQGPQNIQYF. The CDR3 nucleotides read TGTGCCACCAGCAGAGTCCGACAGGGTCCCCAAAACATTCAGTACTTC.